A selection of T cell receptor beta chains follows, all from one sample in a study of Ad26.COV2.S vaccination and SARS-CoV-2 variants. TCRdb's copy holds only in-frame clones and misses some; the assay was immunoSEQ multiplex PCR. This sample has about 410,000 clones, with over 75% found just once. The starting material was peripheral blood, obtained in a trial of Ad26.COV2.S vaccine versus placebo. Receptor source: a person between 18 and 65 years old who received the Ad26.COV2.S COVID-19 vaccine or a placebo. CDR3s include the opening cysteine and the closing phenylalanine or tryptophan. A D gene is named only where the DNA matches it firmly. Clone size is given for some rows only: seen once, a few or many times, or a class if the clone is expanded.

abundance: .; j_gene: TRBJ2-1; len: 18; d_gene: TRBD2; v_gene: TRBV5-1; CDR3nt: TGCGCCAGCAGCTTGGAGCCTAGCGGGAGAGGTCGAGAAAATGAGCAGTTCTTC; CDR3aa: CASSLEPSGRGRENEQFF
abundance: .; j_gene: TRBJ2-1; len: 14; d_gene: .; v_gene: TRBV7-8; CDR3nt: TGTGCCAGCACCCAGACTTGGGGGTCCGATGAGCAGTTCTTC; CDR3aa: CASTQTWGSDEQFF
abundance: .; j_gene: TRBJ2-7; len: 15; d_gene: .; v_gene: TRBV7-9; CDR3nt: TGTGCCAGCAGCTTACGGGCCGGCTCCTCCTACGAGCAGTACTTC; CDR3aa: CASSLRAGSSYEQYF
abundance: .; j_gene: TRBJ1-2; len: 15; d_gene: .; v_gene: TRBV29-1; CDR3nt: TGCAGCGTTGAAGAGGCGCGGGGGACCTCGGGGGGCTACACCTTC; CDR3aa: CSVEEARGTSGGYTF
abundance: .; j_gene: TRBJ2-7; len: 15; d_gene: TRBD1; v_gene: TRBV23-1; CDR3nt: TGCGCCAGCAGTCTGAGGGACAGAAGGGTGTACGAGCAGTACTTC; CDR3aa: CASSLRDRRVYEQYF
abundance: .; j_gene: TRBJ2-5; len: 16; d_gene: .; v_gene: TRBV11-1; CDR3nt: TGTGCCAGCAGCTTAACCCGGACAGCCCAACAAGAGACCCAGTACTTC; CDR3aa: CASSLTRTAQQETQYF
abundance: .; j_gene: TRBJ2-1; len: 13; d_gene: TRBD1; v_gene: TRBV18; CDR3nt: TGTGCCAGCTCACCCCCAGGGGGCTATGAGCAGTTCTTC; CDR3aa: CASSPPGGYEQFF
abundance: .; j_gene: TRBJ2-5; len: 12; d_gene: .; v_gene: TRBV20-1; CDR3nt: TGCAGTGCTAGTTTTGCGCAAGAGACCCAGTACTTC; CDR3aa: CSASFAQETQYF
abundance: .; j_gene: TRBJ2-1; len: 20; d_gene: TRBD2; v_gene: TRBV11-3; CDR3nt: TGTGCCAGCAGCTCTGGCTTCGGGACTAGCGGGAGGGGAGACTACAATGAGCAGTTCTTC; CDR3aa: CASSSGFGTSGRGDYNEQFF
abundance: .; j_gene: TRBJ1-3; len: 17; d_gene: TRBD1; v_gene: TRBV11-3; CDR3nt: TGTGCCAGCAGCCCCCAGGGACAGGCCGTCTCTGGAAACACCATATATTTT; CDR3aa: CASSPQGQAVSGNTIYF
abundance: .; j_gene: TRBJ2-1; len: 18; d_gene: .; v_gene: TRBV6-2/TRBV6-3; CDR3nt: TGTGCCAGCAGTTACCTACTATCGATGGGCGGGATCGACAATGAGCAGTTCTTC; CDR3aa: CASSYLLSMGGIDNEQFF
abundance: once; j_gene: TRBJ1-2; len: 13; d_gene: .; v_gene: TRBV6-2/TRBV6-3; CDR3nt: TGTGCCAGCAGCCCCTTTCCGGGGCCCGGCTACACCTTC; CDR3aa: CASSPFPGPGYTF
abundance: .; j_gene: TRBJ2-7; len: 17; d_gene: .; v_gene: TRBV5-1; CDR3nt: TGCGCCAGCAGTTTGTCCCCCTTGACAGGAGAATACGACGAGCAGTACTTC; CDR3aa: CASSLSPLTGEYDEQYF
abundance: .; j_gene: TRBJ1-2; len: 15; d_gene: .; v_gene: TRBV6-5; CDR3nt: TGTGCCAGCAGTTACTCCGGGACACGGAACTATGGCTACACCTTC; CDR3aa: CASSYSGTRNYGYTF
abundance: .; j_gene: TRBJ1-2; len: 14; d_gene: .; v_gene: TRBV6-5; CDR3nt: TGTGCCAGCTGGTCGGGGTCGGGACCCTATGGCTACACCTTC; CDR3aa: CASWSGSGPYGYTF
abundance: .; j_gene: TRBJ2-1; len: 15; d_gene: .; v_gene: TRBV28; CDR3nt: TGTGCCAGCAGTCCTACGGGACTCTCCTACAATGAGCAGTTCTTC; CDR3aa: CASSPTGLSYNEQFF
abundance: .; j_gene: TRBJ1-1; len: 12; d_gene: .; v_gene: TRBV6-5; CDR3nt: TGTGCCAGCAGATTTCAGGCCACTGAAGCTTTCTTT; CDR3aa: CASRFQATEAFF
abundance: .; j_gene: TRBJ1-1; len: 12; d_gene: .; v_gene: TRBV12-3/TRBV12-4; CDR3nt: TGTGCCAGCAGTTTGGAGACAAATTCTGCTTTCTTT; CDR3aa: CASSLETNSAFF
abundance: .; j_gene: TRBJ2-4; len: 19; d_gene: .; v_gene: TRBV28; CDR3nt: TGTGCCAGCAGTGAATCCTTTTTGAGGGTTCAAAACTCCAAAAACATTCAGTACTTC; CDR3aa: CASSESFLRVQNSKNIQYF
abundance: .; j_gene: TRBJ2-5; len: 15; d_gene: TRBD2; v_gene: TRBV9; CDR3nt: TGTGCCAGCAGCGGCCTGGGAGGGCCCCAGGAGACCCAGTACTTC; CDR3aa: CASSGLGGPQETQYF
abundance: .; j_gene: TRBJ1-4; len: 14; d_gene: .; v_gene: TRBV9; CDR3nt: TGTGCCAGACCGAACGGGCCGAAGTGTGAAAAACTGTTTTTT; CDR3aa: CARPNGPKCEKLFF
abundance: .; j_gene: TRBJ1-1; len: 17; d_gene: .; v_gene: TRBV5-6; CDR3nt: TGTGCCAGCAGCTTCAGAGGGGCCCCCAATTCGAACACTGAAGCTTTCTTT; CDR3aa: CASSFRGAPNSNTEAFF